These 11 T cell receptor beta chains were sequenced from one sample in a study of blood T cell repertoires in COVID-19. The method was immunoSEQ multiplex PCR; TCRdb's version includes in-frame clones alone and lacks a portion of them. Of fewer than 110,000 clones listed, approximately 90% are singletons. Sequenced sample: peripheral blood. Every receptor here comes from a woman older than 75 in a cohort sampled during active COVID-19.

This clone showed up just once. The J gene is TRBJ2-2, the V gene TRBV11-1; D may be TRBD2 (5 bases). Germline values: CDR1 SGHAT, CDR2 FQDESV (reference sequence). The CDR3 runs 15 residues. V lost 5 bases, J lost 1 base, and 11 bases lay in between. The CDR3 loop reads CASSPRGKNTGELFF. Here the CDR3 DNA reads TGTGCCAGCAGCCCCCGGGGAAAGAACACCGGGGAGCTGTTTTTT.

This sequence joins TRBV9 and TRBJ2-1; 13 bases match TRBD2. Germline trimming cut 0 bases from V and 8 bases from J; bases unmatched to any gene: 5. The CDR3 has 16 residues. From germline, CDR1 is SGDLS and CDR2 YYNGEE. CDR3 bases: TGTGCCAGCAGCGTAGCTGGACTAGCGGGAGTAGATGAGCAGTTCTTC. Its protein product is CASSVAGLAGVDEQFF.

This rearrangement joins TRBV15 to TRBJ2-3; tentatively, D is TRBD2 (6 bases). CDR1 and CDR2 from the germline V gene are LNHNV and YYDKDF (reference sequence). V was pared by 11 bases and J by 4 bases, with 19 bases between. CDR3 length: 14 residues. The CDR3 DNA is TGTGCCGCAGGGACCTTTTGGGGGGCAGATACGCAGTATTTT. This translates into CAAGTFWGADTQYF.

The chain employs TRBV7-9 and TRBJ2-4; 8 nucleotides agree with TRBD2. Germline V gene data show CDR1 as SEHNR and CDR2 as FQNEAQ (reference sequence). There are 14 residues in the CDR3. The V segment lost 1 base and the J segment 7 bases; nucleotides outside the gene matches: 3. The CDR3 DNA follows: TGTGCCAGCAGCTTAGGACTAGCGCTTAACATTCAGTACTTC. Translating it yields CASSLGLALNIQYF.

V is TRBV5-1 and J is TRBJ1-2, with TRBD1 matching 7 bases. This CDR3 region has 16 residues. The V and J ends lost 4 bases and 5 bases, in that order; junction bases with no gene match: 14. CDR1 and CDR2 from the germline V gene are SGHRS and YFSETQ. CDR3 in DNA: TGCGCCAGCAGCCCACCGGGACCGACAGGGACATATGGCTACACCTTC. Translation: CASSPPGPTGTYGYTF.

J is TRBJ2-1 and V is TRBV6-5; 12 positions agree with TRBD1. J lost 13 bases, V lost 8 bases, and 15 bases had no gene match. CDR3 length: 15 amino acids. Germline CDR1 and CDR2: MNHEY and SVGAGI. The CDR3 DNA reads as TGTGCCAGCCGAACCGGGACAGGGGGCCCCGGTCCTCAGTTCTTC. Amino acid sequence: CASRTGTGGPGPQFF.

V is TRBV2 and J is TRBJ1-3; D gene ambiguous. The CDR3 sequence is 15 residues long. V was clipped by 3 bases and J by 1 base, with 10 bases between them. Germline loops: CDR1 SNHLY, CDR2 FYNNEI. CDR3 nucleotide sequence: TGTGCCAGCAGTGAGGTGGGGAGGTCTGGAAACACCATATATTTT. Translated, it gives CASSEVGRSGNTIYF. The variable domain in full, completed from reference TRBV2 and TRBJ1-3, reads EPEVTQTPSHQVTQMGQEVILRCVPISNHLYFYWYRQILGQKVEFLVSFYNNEISEKSEIFDDQFSVERPDGSNFTLKIRSTKLEDSAMYFCASSEVGRSGNTIYFGEGSWLTVV.

This clone has a handful of counts. J is TRBJ1-1 and V is TRBV6-5; TRBD1 matches at 7 bases. Germline loops: CDR1 MNHEY, CDR2 SVGAGI. The CDR3 extends over 13 amino acids. The junction had 8 bases not matched to a gene; V was cut back by 5 bases and J by 8 bases. The CDR3 loop reads CASSIRTGAEAFF. In DNA, the CDR3 is TGTGCCAGCAGTATCCGGACAGGCGCCGAAGCTTTCTTT.

Only one count was recorded for this clone. The CDR3 nucleotides read TGCGCCAGCAGCCAAGCGGAGCGGGGGTCGGATGAGCAGTTCTTC. Translated, it gives CASSQAERGSDEQFF. V usage is TRBV4-1 and J usage is TRBJ2-1, with 8 bases that match TRBD2. The ends lost 1 base at V and 8 bases at J; junction bases unmatched: 7. Per the germline V gene, CDR1 is MGHRA and CDR2 is YSYEKL. The length of the CDR3 is 15 residues.

The genes are TRBV28 and TRBJ1-1; D is perhaps TRBD1 (5 bases). The CDR3 has 15 residues. V was pared by 6 bases and J by 6 bases, with 20 bases between. Per the germline V gene, CDR1 is MDHEN and CDR2 is SYDVKM. The CDR3 coding sequence is TGTGCCAGCAGAGAACACGGACCGGCGGGGGCTGAAGCTTTCTTT. It yields the protein CASREHGPAGAEAFF.

The chain joins TRBV3-1 (or the pseudogene TRBV3-2) to TRBJ2-2; 9 bases are a match to TRBD1. The CDR3 extends over 16 amino acids. Germline loops: CDR1 LGHDT, CDR2 YNNKEL (reference sequence). V dropped 5 bases and J dropped 8; count of bases not matched to a gene: 12. The chain's CDR3 is CASSVMWTGAGGELFF. The CDR3 DNA reads as TGTGCCAGCAGCGTCATGTGGACAGGGGCCGGGGGGGAGCTGTTTTTT.